These 24 T cell receptor beta chains share one sample of origin, sequenced in a study of graft-versus-host responses after intestinal transplantation. Sequencing used immunoSEQ multiplex PCR; TCRdb keeps in-frame clones, though not all of them. The sample yields 95,000 or so clones, around nine tenths seen once. The sample here was PBMCs, taken roughly 450 days after intestinal transplant. The source is a human patient who received an intestinal transplant, so some T cells may come from the graft donor.

The chain has TRBV18 and TRBJ1-1; D is unclear. This CDR3 is 15 amino acids long. From germline, CDR1 is KGHSH and CDR2 LQKENI. Trimming shortened V by 2 bases and J by 0 bases, and 10 bases separated the two germline ends. CDR3 nucleotide sequence: TGTGCCAGCTCACCATCCCCCCGGATGAACACTGAAGCTTTCTTT. This translates into CASSPSPRMNTEAFF. Full variable domain (remainder filled in from reference TRBV18 and TRBJ1-1): NAGVMQNPRHLVRRRGQEARLRCSPMKGHSHVYWYRQLPEEGLKFMVYLQKENIIDESGMPKERFSAEFPKEGPSILRIQQVVRGDSAAYFCASSPSPRMNTEAFFGQGTRLTVV.

The rearrangement joins TRBV5-1 to TRBJ1-6; 7 bases fit TRBD1. The V gene end was trimmed by 0 bases and the J gene end by 7 bases; junction bases not matched to a gene: 4. Per the germline V gene, CDR1 is SGHRS and CDR2 is YFSETQ. The length of the CDR3 is 15 residues. CDR3 coding DNA: TGCGCCAGCAGCTTGGTGGCAGGGGGAAATTCACCCCTCCACTTT. This sequence encodes CASSLVAGGNSPLHF.

CDR3 coding DNA: TGCGCCAGCAGTCCTCCGACCCACAGGGGAGCCCCGTCCTACGAGCAGTACTTC. It encodes CASSPPTHRGAPSYEQYF. The genes are TRBV23-1 and TRBJ2-7, with 7 bases matching TRBD1. TRBV23-1 is reported as an ORF; its role is uncertain. The CDR3 is made up of 18 amino acids. V was clipped by 4 bases and J by 1 base; unmatched bases: 16.

The chain combines TRBV5-1 with TRBJ2-7; D tentatively fits TRBD1 or TRBD2 (5 bases each). The V gene's germline CDR1 is SGHRS and CDR2 YFSETQ. This CDR3 spans 13 amino acids. V shed 4 bases and J shed 6 bases, with 14 bases lying between them. In DNA, the CDR3 is TGCGCCAGCAGCCGGGACGGGCCCCTCGAGCAGTACTTC. Translated, it gives CASSRDGPLEQYF. Using reference TRBV5-1 and TRBJ2-7 for the parts outside the CDR3, the full variable domain is KAGVTQTPRYLIKTRGQQVTLSCSPISGHRSVSWYQQTPGQGLQFLFEYFSETQRNKGNFPGRFSGRQFSNSRSEMNVSTLELGDSALYLCASSRDGPLEQYFGPGTRLTVT.

This rearrangement joins TRBV29-1 to TRBJ2-4; D is unclear. V shed 6 bases and J shed 7 bases, with 16 bases lying between them. The CDR3 covers 13 residues. CDR1 is SQVTM, CDR2 ANQGSEA, per germline. The DNA of the CDR3 is TGCAGCGTCTCGGGCGGAACCCACAACATTCAGTACTTC. Translation: CSVSGGTHNIQYF.

The rearrangement joins TRBV7-9 to TRBJ2-7; 8 nucleotides line up with TRBD2. The CDR3 has 15 amino acids. V gave up 4 bases and J gave up 7 bases; unmatched junction bases: 12. Germline CDR1 is SEHNR and CDR2 is FQNEAQ (reference sequence). CDR3 coding DNA: TGTGCCAGCAGCTCCGTAGCGGGGCACCTTGTTGAGCAGTACTTC. Encoded protein: CASSSVAGHLVEQYF.

This sequence joins TRBV6-4 and TRBJ2-2, with D possibly TRBD1 on 6 matching bases. Looked up from germline, CDR1 is MRHNA and CDR2 is SNTAGT. This CDR3 has 14 amino acids. With 4 bases removed from V and 1 base from J, the gap between germline ends came to 7 bases. This CDR3 is CASSGGQNTGELFF. The CDR3 nucleotides read TGTGCCAGCAGTGGGGGACAGAACACCGGGGAGCTGTTTTTT.

The gene calls are TRBV6-4 and TRBJ2-1; 8 positions agree with TRBD2. CDR1 and CDR2 from the germline V gene are MRHNA and SNTAGT. V trimming: 3 bases; J trimming: 1 base; junction bases outside the gene matches: 2. The CDR3 has 15 residues. In DNA, the CDR3 is TGTGCCAGCAGTGAGTCGGGGGGGTCCTACAATGAGCAGTTCTTC. It codes for CASSESGGSYNEQFF.

The chain links TRBV4-1 to TRBJ2-7; the D gene could be TRBD1 or TRBD2 (5 bases each). CDR3 length: 14 residues. Germline CDR1 reads MGHRA; CDR2 reads YSYEKL. Deletions cut 3 bases from V and 7 bases from J, with 16 bases between. CDR3 DNA sequence: TGCGCCAGCAGCCAGGGGCGACTATCTCTGGAGCAGTACTTC. Its protein product is CASSQGRLSLEQYF.

This sequence joins TRBV5-4 and TRBJ1-2, with a weak D call TRBD1 (5 bases). The ends were cut back, 2 bases at V and 0 bases at J, with 11 bases in the middle. This CDR3 comprises 15 residues. Germline-derived CDR1 and CDR2 are SGHNT and YYREEE (reference sequence). CDR3 nucleotides: TGTGCCAGCAGCTTCTGGCAGGGTCCTAACTATGGCTACACCTTC. Translation: CASSFWQGPNYGYTF.

The chain links TRBV6-5 to TRBJ1-1; D uncertain. V shed 2 bases and J shed 6 bases, with 13 bases lying between them. The CDR3 is 14 amino acids. Per germline, CDR1 MNHEY and CDR2 SVGAGI. CDR3 coding DNA: TGTGCCAGCAGTTACGATCCAGGACGGCCTGAAGCTTTCTTT. This gives the protein CASSYDPGRPEAFF.

The chain has TRBV18 and TRBJ2-6, with D possibly matching TRBD1 (5 bases). The V gene lost 2 bases and the J gene lost 0 bases, with 8 bases spanning the gap. The CDR3 length is 16 residues. CDR1 is KGHSH and CDR2 is LQKENI in the germline V gene. The CDR3 loop is CASSPTDSSGANVLTF. The CDR3 DNA reads as TGTGCCAGCTCACCAACCGACAGCTCTGGGGCCAACGTCCTGACTTTC.

The chain is built from TRBV7-8 and TRBJ1-2; tentative D call: TRBD1 (5 bases). The V end lost 3 bases, the J end lost 8 bases, and 22 bases lay between the germline ends. Germline CDR1 is SGHVS and CDR2 is FQNEAQ. The CDR3 loop spans 16 amino acids. The CDR3, as DNA: TGTGCCAGCAGCTTCCCCGGGACTGGGGCCTTGGGGGGCTACACCTTC. This encodes CASSFPGTGALGGYTF. The whole variable domain, remainder taken from reference TRBV7-8 and TRBJ1-2, is GAGVSQSPRYKVAKRGQDVALRCDPISGHVSLFWYQQALGQGPEFLTYFQNEAQLDKSGLPSDRFFAERPEGSVSTLKIQRTQQEDSAVYLCASSFPGTGALGGYTFGSGTRLTVV.

The chain uses TRBV2 and TRBJ2-3; 10 bases are shared with TRBD2. The junction had 4 bases not matched to a gene; V was cut back by 7 bases and J by 6 bases. CDR3 size: 13 residues. The germline V gene encodes CDR1 SNHLY and CDR2 FYNNEI. The CDR3 loop reads CASIETSGDTQYF. DNA for the CDR3: TGTGCCAGCATAGAGACTAGCGGGGATACGCAGTATTTT. Based on the CDR3 plus reference TRBV2 and TRBJ2-3, the full variable domain is EPEVTQTPSHQVTQMGQEVILRCVPISNHLYFYWYRQILGQKVEFLVSFYNNEISEKSEIFDDQFSVERPDGSNFTLKIRSTKLEDSAMYFCASIETSGDTQYFGPGTRLTVL.

The rearrangement uses TRBV5-4 and TRBJ2-1, with 9 nucleotides matching TRBD1. The CDR3 loop spans 16 amino acids. CDR1 is SGHNT, CDR2 YYREEE, per germline (reference sequence). V was clipped by 7 bases and J by 10 bases; unmatched bases: 18. CDR3 nucleotide sequence: TGTGCCAGCTTCTCCGGCGACAGGGGGACCACAATAGAGCAGTTCTTC. Translation: CASFSGDRGTTIEQFF.

V usage is TRBV9 and J usage is TRBJ2-3; D is uncertain. Germline loops: CDR1 SGDLS, CDR2 YYNGEE. The CDR3 consists of 13 residues. V dropped 4 bases and J dropped 3 bases, with 9 bases sitting between them. Written as DNA, the CDR3 is TGTGCCAGCAGCCCCCGCGCGACAGATACGCAGTATTTT. Translating gives CASSPRATDTQYF.

The CDR3 spells CATRTGASLTEAFF. The DNA of the CDR3 is TGTGCCACTAGGACAGGGGCAAGTCTCACTGAAGCTTTCTTT. V is TRBV10-3 and J is TRBJ1-1, with TRBD1 matching over 9 bases. V was clipped by 10 bases and J by 4 bases; unmatched bases: 10. The CDR3 runs to 14 residues. CDR1 and CDR2 (germline): ENHRY, SYGVKD.

In the case of this clone: Other DNA sequences in the same sample also yield this CDR3. This chain uses TRBV5-1 with TRBJ1-1, with 7 bases identical to TRBD1. Germline V lookup: CDR1 SGHRS, CDR2 YFSETQ. This CDR3 region has 12 residues. V lost 7 bases and J lost 8; bases outside the gene matches: 8. CDR3 nucleotide sequence: TGCGCCAGCTCGCAGGGGGGGGCCGAAGCTTTCTTT. Encoded protein: CASSQGGAEAFF.

The rearrangement uses TRBV7-9 and TRBJ1-1; no definite D call. Trimming pared 4 bases from V and 1 base from J, leaving 13 bases between. The CDR3 is 15 amino acids. CDR1 is SEHNR and CDR2 is FQNEAQ in the germline V gene (reference sequence). In DNA form, the CDR3 reads TGTGCCAGCAGCTATCGATGGGGAGGGAACACTGAAGCTTTCTTT. Its translation: CASSYRWGGNTEAFF.

The rearrangement joins TRBV14 to TRBJ1-1; 7 positions agree with TRBD1. V gave up 4 bases and J gave up 0 bases; unmatched junction bases: 5. Per the germline V gene, CDR1 is SGHDN and CDR2 is FVKESK. The CDR3 is made up of 15 amino acids. The CDR3 loop is CASSPLTGMNTEAFF. Written as DNA, the CDR3 is TGTGCCAGCAGCCCATTGACAGGGATGAACACTGAAGCTTTCTTT. Looking up the rest from reference TRBV14 and TRBJ1-1 gives the full variable domain: EAGVTQFPSHSVIEKGQTVTLRCDPISGHDNLYWYRRVMGKEIKFLLHFVKESKQDESGMPNNRFLAERTGGTYSTLKVQPAELEDSGVYFCASSPLTGMNTEAFFGQGTRLTVV.

Of note for this clone: Other DNA variants within this sample encode the same CDR3. The rearrangement links TRBV6-4 to TRBJ2-3; 8 bases map to TRBD2. V lost 0 bases, J lost 0 bases, and 2 bases stayed unmatched. CDR1 MRHNA and CDR2 SNTAGT come from the germline V gene. There are 16 residues in the CDR3. The CDR3 DNA follows: TGTGCCAGCAGTGACTCAGCGGGGGCCAGCACAGATACGCAGTATTTT. It codes for CASSDSAGASTDTQYF.

This sequence joins TRBV9 and TRBJ1-2; 9 bases line up with TRBD1. This CDR3 is built from 17 residues. Trimming removed 0 bases from V and 4 bases from J; junction bases left unmatched: 10. CDR1 SGDLS and CDR2 YYNGEE come from the germline V gene. CDR3 region: CASSVDTTGQGFYGYTF. The CDR3 DNA sequence: TGTGCCAGCAGCGTAGACACCACGGGACAGGGATTCTATGGCTACACCTTC.

This chain uses TRBV18 with TRBJ1-4; D might be TRBD1 (5 bases). The ends were cut back, 1 base at V and 0 bases at J, with 6 bases in the middle. This CDR3 spans 15 amino acids. Germline CDR1 and CDR2: KGHSH and LQKENI. The CDR3 protein is CASSPQGPTNEKLFF. CDR3 nucleotides: TGTGCCAGCTCACCACAGGGACCAACTAATGAAAAACTGTTTTTT.

The chain uses TRBV6-1 and TRBJ1-5; TRBD1 aligns across 10 bases. Trimming removed 5 bases from V and 4 bases from J; junction bases left unmatched: 5. The CDR3 length is 15 residues. In germline, CDR1 is MNHNS, CDR2 SASEGT. The CDR3 protein is CASSPGTGENQPQHF. CDR3 sequence (DNA): TGTGCCAGCAGTCCCGGGACAGGGGAAAATCAGCCCCAGCATTTT.